A single sample is the source of the 24 T cell receptor beta chains below, sequenced in a study of cytomegalovirus exposure and HLA in healthy donors. This PCR relied on a set of 60 Vbeta primers and 13 Jbeta primers. Repertoires were generated with immunoSEQ multiplex PCR, while TCRdb's copy carries only in-frame clones and drops some. The repertoire holds 140,000 to 150,000 clones, with approximately 79% as singletons. The material sequenced was PBMCs. Receptor source: a woman under 40 in good health and CMV-seronegative.

This sequence joins TRBV7-6 and TRBJ2-5; 10 positions agree with TRBD2. This CDR3 spans 16 amino acids. The J segment lost 1 base and the V segment lost 0 bases, leaving 2 bases of the junction unmatched. Germline-derived CDR1 and CDR2 are SGHVS and FNYEAQ. CDR3 in amino acids: CASSLASGGTQETQYF. The DNA for the CDR3 is TGTGCCAGCAGCTTAGCTAGCGGGGGGACCCAAGAGACCCAGTACTTC.

The chain uses TRBV5-6 and TRBJ1-2, with no clear D. Germline V lookup: CDR1 SGHDT, CDR2 YYEEEE. V was shortened by 4 bases and J by 8 bases, with 15 bases between the two germline ends. The CDR3 has 13 residues. The CDR3 is CASSPELRSGYTF. The CDR3 nucleotides read TGTGCCAGCAGCCCCGAGCTACGTTCCGGCTACACCTTC. The variable domain in full, with the rest retrieved from reference TRBV5-6 and TRBJ1-2, is DAGVTQSPTHLIKTRGQQVTLRCSPKSGHDTVSWYQQALGQGPQFIFQYYEEEERQRGNFPDRFSGHQFPNYSSELNVNALLLGDSALYLCASSPELRSGYTFGSGTRLTVV.

The chain links TRBV18 to TRBJ1-4; D is perhaps TRBD1 (6 bases). Between the trimmed V and J ends, which lost 3 bases and 3 bases, there was a span of 20 bases. Germline CDR1 is KGHSH and CDR2 is LQKENI. The CDR3 is made up of 18 amino acids. This CDR3 reads CASSPPGHLSGANEKLFF. Here the CDR3 DNA reads TGTGCCAGCTCACCGCCGGGACATCTTTCTGGGGCTAATGAAAAACTGTTTTTT.

The V gene is TRBV6-5, the J gene TRBJ2-1; D might be TRBD1 (6 bases). Germline V lookup: CDR1 MNHEY, CDR2 SVGAGI. The CDR3 runs to 15 residues. V was shortened by 9 bases and J by 0 bases, with 15 bases between the two germline ends. The DNA of the CDR3 is TGTGCCAGTACAGGGCCCCCAGGCTCCTACAATGAGCAGTTCTTC. Amino acid sequence: CASTGPPGSYNEQFF.

The chain's CDR3 is CASSLRQGSAVMDYGYTF. The CDR3 DNA reads as TGTGCCAGCAGCTTGAGACAGGGATCGGCGGTTATGGACTATGGCTACACCTTC. This rearrangement joins TRBV11-2 to TRBJ1-2; the match to TRBD1 covers 7 bases. The CDR3 has 18 residues. The germline gives CDR1 SGHAT, CDR2 FQNNGV. V was pared by 3 bases and J by 3 bases, with 16 bases of the junction left unmatched.

The chain uses TRBV5-1 and TRBJ2-1; D is unresolved. CDR3 length equals 16 residues. The V gene lost 0 bases and the J gene lost 0 bases, with 10 bases spanning the gap. The V gene's germline CDR1 is SGHRS and CDR2 YFSETQ. CDR3 nucleotide sequence: TGCGCCAGCAGCTTGGAGAGGCCTAACTCCTACAATGAGCAGTTCTTC. Translated: CASSLERPNSYNEQFF.

The rearrangement links TRBV5-1 to TRBJ1-1, with D possibly matching TRBD1 (6 bases). From germline, CDR1 is SGHRS and CDR2 YFSETQ. This CDR3 has 15 residues. Between the trimmed V and J ends, which lost 4 bases and 0 bases, there was a span of 13 bases. CDR3 nucleotide sequence: TGCGCCAGCAGCCCCGTCACAGGGCTGAACACTGAAGCTTTCTTT. As protein: CASSPVTGLNTEAFF.

V and J are TRBV18 and TRBJ1-2; 8 bases fit TRBD1. Germline CDR1 and CDR2: KGHSH and LQKENI. Trimming at V came to 2 bases and at J to 1 base, leaving 6 bases not matched to a gene. This CDR3 comprises 16 residues. The CDR3 protein is CASSPGQGGLNYGYTF. CDR3 bases: TGTGCCAGCTCACCAGGACAGGGAGGCCTTAACTATGGCTACACCTTC.

J is TRBJ2-3 and V is TRBV5-4; tentatively, D is TRBD2 (6 bases). The germline V and J ends were trimmed by 4 bases and 2 bases, with 11 bases remaining between them. Germline V gives CDR1 SGHNT, CDR2 YYREEE (reference sequence). The CDR3 length is 14 residues. This CDR3 reads CASSTERATDTQYF. CDR3 DNA sequence: TGTGCCAGCAGCACGGAGCGGGCCACAGATACGCAGTATTTT.

This chain connects TRBV10-3 to TRBJ2-7; 7 bases map to TRBD1. Germline CDR1 reads ENHRY; CDR2 reads SYGVKD. The CDR3 extends over 14 amino acids. Trimming removed 11 bases from V and 2 bases from J; junction bases left unmatched: 12. CDR3: CAAEPGGLTYEQYF. As DNA, the CDR3 is TGTGCCGCAGAGCCAGGGGGTCTAACCTACGAGCAGTACTTC.

This clone was observed a few times. This chain connects TRBV12-2 to TRBJ1-1. TRBV12-2 is assigned pseudogene status. The CDR3 is 18 residues long. The CDR3 sequence is CASRLPLAVNLGNTEAFF. The CDR3 DNA follows: TGTGCAAGTCGCTTACCCCTAGCGGTCAACCTTGGGAACACTGAAGCTTTCTTT.

Points on this clone: One junction end does not reproduce the germline sequence, and a read error may be involved. V and J are TRBV10-3 and TRBJ1-2; D uncertain. Germline CDR1 reads ENHRY; CDR2 reads SYGVKD. The CDR3 length is 12 residues. CDR3 in DNA: TGTGCCATCAGTGAAGAAACGAGGGTTTCTTCCTTC. This gives the protein CAISEETRVSSF.

The V gene is TRBV30, the J gene TRBJ2-3; 9 nucleotides agree with TRBD2. Germline CDR1 is GTSNPN and CDR2 is SVGIG (reference sequence). J gave up 3 bases and V 4 bases, and 5 bases lay outside the gene matches. This CDR3 contains 14 residues. The CDR3 is CAWNRLAVTDTQYF. The CDR3 DNA reads as TGTGCCTGGAACCGACTAGCGGTTACAGATACGCAGTATTTT. Variable domain in full (rest from reference TRBV30 and TRBJ2-3): SQTIHQWPATLVQPVGSPLSLECTVEGTSNPNLYWYRQAAGRGLQLLFYSVGIGQISSEVPQNLSASRPQDRQFILSSKKLLLSDSGFYLCAWNRLAVTDTQYFGPGTRLTVL.

The chain combines TRBV10-3 with TRBJ1-1, with 8 bases that match TRBD1. The trim removed 6 bases at V and 1 base at J, leaving 4 bases unmatched. Germline assignment: CDR1 ENHRY and CDR2 SYGVKD. This CDR3 region has 14 residues. CDR3 nucleotide sequence: TGTGCCATCAGGGCGGGGACAGGGAACACTGAAGCTTTCTTT. Translating gives CAIRAGTGNTEAFF.

The V and J genes are TRBV27 and TRBJ2-3; no clear D. Looked up from germline, CDR1 is MNHEY and CDR2 is SMNVEV (reference sequence). V lost 5 bases and J lost 2, with 14 bases in between. The CDR3 has 15 amino acids. The CDR3 bases are TGTGCCAGCAGTCCCCTATCATCCTACACAGATACGCAGTATTTT. It codes for CASSPLSSYTDTQYF.

The rearrangement uses TRBV5-5 and TRBJ1-5; D call uncertain. This CDR3 is built from 14 residues. The germline V gene encodes CDR1 SGHKS and CDR2 YYEKEE (reference sequence). Trimming cost V 0 bases and J 6 bases, with 10 bases left between them. The CDR3 loop reads CASSLGASGQPQHF. Here the CDR3 DNA reads TGTGCCAGCAGCTTGGGAGCTTCGGGTCAGCCCCAGCATTTT.

V usage is TRBV6-5 and J usage is TRBJ2-1, with a weak D call TRBD1 (6 bases). The CDR3 consists of 13 residues. Germline CDR1 MNHEY, CDR2 SVGAGI. Trimming took off 5 bases at V and 5 bases at J, with 10 bases between the two ends. In DNA form, the CDR3 reads TGTGCCAGCAGTCATGGACAGAACAATGAGCAGTTCTTC. It yields the protein CASSHGQNNEQFF.

J is TRBJ2-3 and V is TRBV5-1; 7 positions match TRBD2. This CDR3 comprises 17 residues. Trimming removed 4 bases from V and 2 bases from J; junction bases left unmatched: 13. The germline V gene encodes CDR1 SGHRS and CDR2 YFSETQ. The CDR3 loop is CASSLLSDGGSTDTQYF. DNA of the CDR3: TGCGCCAGCAGCCTACTGTCTGACGGGGGGTCCACAGATACGCAGTATTTT.

The chain links TRBV5-4 to TRBJ2-2; TRBD2 matches 13 bases. Trimming took 3 bases from V and 6 from J; bases not matched to a gene: 5. This CDR3 is built from 16 residues. Germline CDR1 reads SGHNT; CDR2 reads YYREEE (reference sequence). The CDR3 coding sequence is TGTGCCAGCAGCTCGGGACTAGCGGGGTCTGCCGGGGAGCTGTTTTTT. Its protein product is CASSSGLAGSAGELFF. Variable domain in full (rest from reference TRBV5-4 and TRBJ2-2): ETGVTQSPTHLIKTRGQQVTLRCSSQSGHNTVSWYQQALGQGPQFIFQYYREEENGRGNFPPRFSGLQFPNYSSELNVNALELDDSALYLCASSSGLAGSAGELFFGEGSRLTVL.

The gene calls are TRBV4-1 and TRBJ1-2; 9 bases agree with TRBD1. Germline V gives CDR1 MGHRA, CDR2 YSYEKL. CDR3 length equals 15 residues. V lost 0 bases and J lost 7; bases outside the gene matches: 6. In nucleotides, the CDR3 is TGCGCCAGCAGCCAAGATGTCGTGACAGGGGGTGGCTACACCTTC. Its protein product is CASSQDVVTGGGYTF.

This chain connects TRBV27 to TRBJ1-2; 9 bases align to TRBD1. The CDR3 length is 13 residues. Per germline, CDR1 MNHEY and CDR2 SMNVEV (reference sequence). The V segment lost 5 bases and the J segment 8 bases; nucleotides outside the gene matches: 6. The CDR3 nucleotides are TGTGCCAGCAGTCCCGGGACAGGGAGAGGCTACACCTTC. As protein: CASSPGTGRGYTF.

The V call is TRBV4-2, the J call TRBJ1-5, with D perhaps matching TRBD1 (5 bases). CDR1 is LGHNA, CDR2 YNFKEQ, per germline. The V gene lost 4 bases and the J gene lost 1 base, with 8 bases spanning the gap. The CDR3 totals 14 residues. CDR3 nucleotide sequence: TGTGCCAGCAGCCTGGGGGGGAGCAATCAGCCCCAGCATTTT. This codes for CASSLGGSNQPQHF.

This chain connects TRBV6-5 to TRBJ1-1; D is unresolved. Trimming left V 5 bases short and J 7 bases short, with 17 bases between. The germline V gene has CDR1 MNHEY and CDR2 SVGAGI. The CDR3 is made up of 14 amino acids. CDR3 residues: CASSGQTKWSEAFF. The CDR3 coding sequence is TGTGCCAGCAGTGGCCAGACTAAATGGAGTGAAGCTTTCTTT.

In its sample, this clone was seen once. The genes are TRBV2 and TRBJ1-6, with D perhaps matching TRBD1 (6 bases). CDR1 SNHLY and CDR2 FYNNEI come from the germline V gene. The germline V and J ends were trimmed by 8 bases and 8 bases, with 22 bases remaining between them. CDR3 length: 16 amino acids. The CDR3 DNA sequence: TGTGCCAGCGCAGCTCAGGGGAGGGTGAGGGATTCACCCCTCCACTTT. Translated: CASAAQGRVRDSPLHF. The full variable domain, with the rest looked up from reference TRBV2 and TRBJ1-6, is EPEVTQTPSHQVTQMGQEVILRCVPISNHLYFYWYRQILGQKVEFLVSFYNNEISEKSEIFDDQFSVERPDGSNFTLKIRSTKLEDSAMYFCASAAQGRVRDSPLHFGNGTRLTVT.